A single sample is the source of the 6 T cell receptor beta chains below, sequenced in a study of shared clonotypes between healthy human individuals. TCRdb keeps only in-frame clones here, not all; method: immunoSEQ multiplex PCR. The table includes some 2.1 million clones, about 95% detected once. Naive-designated CD8 cells lacked CD45RO, were positively enriched for CCR7, and omitted terminally differentiated effector memory CD45RA+ cells. Sequenced input: naive CD8+ T cells sorted from blood. These receptors were obtained from a man aged 18-30 years in good health.

The chain links TRBV29-1 to TRBJ2-7; D uncertain. Trimming removed 5 bases at V and 4 bases at J, with 9 bases between. CDR1 is SQVTM, CDR2 ANQGSEA, per germline. This CDR3 contains 11 residues. The CDR3 reads CSVIWDYEQYF. In nucleotides, the CDR3 is TGCAGCGTTATCTGGGATTACGAGCAGTACTTC.

As for this clone: The sample carries other DNA sequences with the same CDR3. The chain employs TRBV6-6 and TRBJ1-1; a weak D match, TRBD1 (5 bases). The CDR3 loop spans 13 amino acids. V was shortened by 2 bases and J by 4 bases, with 8 bases between the two germline ends. The V gene's germline CDR1 is MNHNY and CDR2 SVGAGI (reference sequence). In nucleotides, the CDR3 is TGTGCCAGCAGTTACGTGGGGGGCACTGAAGCTTTCTTT. Translation gives CASSYVGGTEAFF.

This clone appeared a single time. The chain links TRBV28 to TRBJ1-4; no firm D call. The germline gives CDR1 MDHEN, CDR2 SYDVKM. This CDR3 region has 14 residues. V shed 3 bases and J shed 3 bases, with 8 bases lying between them. CDR3 sequence: CASSFPGANEKLFF. CDR3 nucleotides: TGTGCCAGCAGTTTCCCCGGGGCTAATGAAAAACTGTTTTTT.

Concerning this clone itself: Other DNA sequences from this sample encode an identical CDR3 as well. The chain joins TRBV4-3 to TRBJ2-6, with D unclear. Germline CDR1 is LGHNA and CDR2 is YSLEER. This CDR3 has 14 residues. The ends were cut back, 3 bases at V and 1 base at J, with 4 bases in the middle. The CDR3: CASSQDSGANVLTF. DNA for the CDR3: TGCGCCAGCAGCCAGGATTCTGGGGCCAACGTCCTGACTTTC.

The chain recombines TRBV10-2 with TRBJ1-2; possibly TRBD1 for D (6 bases). V was pared by 2 bases and J by 3 bases, with 13 bases between. Per germline, CDR1 WSHSY and CDR2 SAAADI. The CDR3 sequence is 15 residues long. The DNA for the CDR3 is TGCGCCAGCAGTGAGACAGGGACTTGGGACTATGGCTACACCTTC. Translation gives CASSETGTWDYGYTF.

The V and J genes are TRBV19 and TRBJ2-2; no reliable D call. CDR1 is LNHDA, CDR2 SQIVND, per germline (reference sequence). V dropped 5 bases and J dropped 0 bases, with 10 bases sitting between them. This CDR3 has 15 amino acids. CDR3 in DNA: TGTGCCAGTAGTTCCCCGGACGCGAACACCGGGGAGCTGTTTTTT. It encodes CASSSPDANTGELFF.